The source of this TCR beta chain is a study of CD8 T cells in Susac syndrome. Germline-derived CDR1 and CDR2 are GTSNPN and SVGIG (reference sequence). V shed 1 base and J 7 bases; nucleotides not matched to a gene: 7. CDR3 length equals 14 residues. RNA amounts of about 0.5 to 1 ug underwent reverse transcription with random hexamers. TCRdb used MiXCR to reprocess the immunoSEQ multiplex PCR reads, holding one entry per CDR3 protein. The sample lists about 120,000 distinct CDR3 sequences, around 94% seen once, with approximately 0.22% in the top ten. This TCR came from a human donor with Susac syndrome. The sequencing input was CD8+ T cells from PBMCs. The V call is TRBV30, the J call TRBJ1-5, with 7 positions matching TRBD1. The CDR3 sequence: CAWSGTGPRQPQHF. CDR3 DNA sequence: TGTGCCTGGAGTGGGACAGGACCTCGACAGCCCCAGCATTTT.